This T cell receptor (beta chain) was retrieved from a study of blood T cell repertoires in COVID-19. Germline CDR1 is SNHLY and CDR2 is FYNNEI. With 4 bases clipped from V and 5 bases from J, the junction kept 7 bases outside the gene matches. The CDR3 runs 14 residues. Sequencing used immunoSEQ multiplex PCR; TCRdb keeps in-frame clones, though not all of them. The table shows around 130,000 clones, with around four fifths occurring only once. Sequencing used peripheral blood. The V call is TRBV2, the J call TRBJ1-2, with 7 bases that match TRBD1. The clonotype was recovered from a man at least 80 years old with acute or convalescent COVID-19. The CDR3 protein is CASSALLQGYGYTF. In DNA, the CDR3 is TGTGCCAGCAGTGCGCTCCTACAGGGGTATGGCTACACCTTC.